Listed here are 27 T cell receptor beta chains from one sample, sequenced in a study of T cells in Graves' hyperthyroidism and ophthalmopathy. RNA transcripts served as the template for amplifying TCR beta CDR3 regions. First-round RT-PCR with HTBI primers amplified the TCR CDR3 region. TCRdb recomputed calls from the multiplex PCR reads with MiXCR, one row per CDR3 protein. Seen here are approximately 400,000 distinct CDR3 sequences, approximately 14% observed once, and the top ten hold less than 15%. Specimen: blood. Receptors originate from a woman under 30 with Graves' hyperthyroidism.

Ten or more counts support this clonotype. The chain couples TRBV3-1 to TRBJ2-3; 7 bases match TRBD2. Germline V gives CDR1 LGHDT, CDR2 YNNKEL (reference sequence). The V and J ends lost 2 bases and 4 bases, in that order; junction bases with no gene match: 6. This CDR3 region has 15 residues. The CDR3 nucleotides are TGTGCCAGCAGCCAATTGCTAGCGGAAGCAGATACGCAGTATTTT. Its translation: CASSQLLAEADTQYF.

This clonotype was seen at least ten times. The chain is built from TRBV6-6 and TRBJ2-7; tentative D call: TRBD1 (6 bases). The CDR3 contains 15 residues. Trimming left V 2 bases short and J 0 bases short, with 11 bases between. In germline, CDR1 is MNHNY, CDR2 SVGAGI (reference sequence). CDR3 residues: CASSYLGQSSYEQYF. CDR3 in DNA: TGTGCCAGCAGTTACCTAGGACAGAGCTCCTACGAGCAGTACTTC.

This clonotype was found many times. The genes are TRBV7-2 and TRBJ2-3; D perhaps matches TRBD1 (5 bases). CDR1 and CDR2 (germline): SGHTA, FQGNSA. This CDR3 comprises 12 residues. V was cut by 6 bases and J by 8 bases, with 12 bases left in between. The CDR3 here is CASSRAQGTQYF. Here the CDR3 DNA reads TGTGCCAGCAGTCGCGCTCAGGGTACGCAGTATTTT.

This clonotype was seen ten or more times. The genes are TRBV12-3 or TRBV12-4 and TRBJ2-4; D not resolved. V was shortened by 2 bases and J by 0 bases, with 11 bases between the two germline ends. The CDR3 length is 16 residues. Written as DNA, the CDR3 is TGTGCCAGCAGTTTATCGGGCAGAGTAGCCAAAAACATTCAGTACTTC. Protein sequence: CASSLSGRVAKNIQYF.

This clonotype was counted at least ten times. The chain combines TRBV11-2 with TRBJ2-3; D possibly corresponds to TRBD2 (7 bases). Germline assignment: CDR1 SGHAT and CDR2 FQNNGV. V lost 2 bases, J lost 4 bases, and 13 bases lay in between. This CDR3 has 15 amino acids. CDR3 region: CASSLNRGGADTQYF. CDR3 in DNA: TGTGCCAGCAGCTTAAATAGGGGGGGGGCAGATACGCAGTATTTT. Based on the CDR3 plus reference TRBV11-2 and TRBJ2-3, the full variable domain is EAGVAQSPRYKIIEKRQSVAFWCNPISGHATLYWYQQILGQGPKLLIQFQNNGVVDDSQLPKDRFSAERLKGVDSTLKIQPAKLEDSAVYLCASSLNRGGADTQYFGPGTRLTVL.

Ten or more counts support this clonotype. The rearrangement links TRBV2 to TRBJ1-2, with a weak D call TRBD1 (5 bases). The V gene's germline CDR1 is SNHLY and CDR2 FYNNEI. This CDR3 contains 12 residues. The V gene lost 6 bases and the J gene lost 5 bases, with 10 bases spanning the gap. The DNA of the CDR3 is TGTGCCAGCAGACAGACAGTTTATGGCTACACCTTC. This encodes CASRQTVYGYTF.

As to this clonotype: A much larger clone sits a single nucleotide away, making a read error possible. The rearrangement links TRBV6-1 to TRBJ1-1; no clear D gene. The V end was cut by 8 bases, the J end by 8 bases, with 12 bases between. This CDR3 has 11 residues. Germline CDR1 MNHNS, CDR2 SASEGT. The CDR3 DNA reads as TGTGCCAGCGGTGTTGTCCTCGAAGCTTTCTTT. Residues: CASGVVLEAFF.

The V gene is TRBV12-3 or TRBV12-4, the J gene TRBJ2-7; 13 positions agree with TRBD2. The trim removed 5 bases at V and 3 bases at J, leaving 4 bases unmatched. The CDR3 runs to 15 residues. The DNA for the CDR3 is TGTGCCAGCAGTCCCGGGACTAGCGGGAACTACGAGCAGTACTTC. Protein: CASSPGTSGNYEQYF.

The chain is built from TRBV4-1 and TRBJ1-2, with TRBD1 identical over 7 bases. The junction had 14 bases not matched to a gene; V was cut back by 3 bases and J by 4 bases. In germline, CDR1 is MGHRA, CDR2 YSYEKL. CDR3 length equals 17 residues. The CDR3: CASSQRHQEGAIYGYTF. The CDR3 nucleotides read TGCGCCAGCAGCCAGAGGCACCAGGAGGGGGCTATCTATGGCTACACCTTC.

This clonotype has more than one count but fewer than ten. The chain links TRBV11-2 to TRBJ2-7; D unclear. V was clipped by 5 bases and J by 3 bases, with 23 bases between them. CDR1 is SGHAT, CDR2 FQNNGV, per germline. This CDR3 comprises 17 residues. The CDR3 nucleotides are TGTGCCAGCAGCGTTCGAACACACGCTAGGGATTTCTACGAGCAGTACTTC. Translating it yields CASSVRTHARDFYEQYF.

The gene calls are TRBV7-2 and TRBJ2-6; TRBD1 aligns across 11 bases. The CDR3 covers 18 residues. Trimming at V came to 1 base and at J to 3 bases, leaving 5 bases not matched to a gene. Germline V CDR1 and CDR2: SGHTA, FQGNSA. The CDR3, as DNA: TGTGCCAGCAGCTTAGTGGGGACAGGGGGTTATGGGGCCAACGTCCTGACTTTC. Residues: CASSLVGTGGYGANVLTF.

This clonotype was seen many times. This chain connects TRBV20-1 to TRBJ2-3; 9 nucleotides match TRBD2. The germline CDR1 and CDR2 sequences are DFQATT and SNEGSKA (reference sequence). The CDR3 has 15 amino acids. V lost 5 bases and J lost 2; bases outside the gene matches: 8. CDR3 DNA: TGCAGTGCTTCCCGACGCGGGGGGGACACAGATACGCAGTATTTT. This encodes CSASRRGGDTDTQYF.

Many counts were recorded for this clonotype. The chain uses TRBV11-1 and TRBJ2-7, with D uncertain. The V and J ends lost 5 bases and 5 bases respectively, with 13 bases between them. This CDR3 has 13 amino acids. Germline V gene lookup returns CDR1 SGHAT and CDR2 FQDESV (reference sequence). The CDR3 DNA is TGTGCCAGCAGCCTCCCCCTACGGAACGAGCAGTACTTC. It encodes CASSLPLRNEQYF. Full variable domain (rest looked up from reference TRBV11-1 and TRBJ2-7): EAEVAQSPRYKITEKSQAVAFWCDPISGHATLYWYRQILGQGPELLVQFQDESVVDDSQLPKDRFSAERLKGVDSTLKIQPAELGDSAMYLCASSLPLRNEQYFGPGTRLTVT.

The chain combines TRBV7-9 with TRBJ2-2; the D is unclear. Trimming pared 5 bases from V and 6 bases from J, leaving 16 bases between. The V gene's germline CDR1 is SEHNR and CDR2 FQNEAQ (reference sequence). The CDR3 runs to 15 residues. CDR3 protein: CASSLSGLVSGELFF. The DNA of the CDR3 is TGTGCCAGCAGCCTTAGTGGGTTGGTCTCCGGGGAGCTGTTTTTT. Full variable domain (outside the CDR3, taken from reference TRBV7-9 and TRBJ2-2): DTGVSQNPRHKITKRGQNVTFRCDPISEHNRLYWYRQTLGQGPEFLTYFQNEAQLEKSRLLSDRFSAERPKGSFSTLEIQRTEQGDSAMYLCASSLSGLVSGELFFGEGSRLTVL.

V gene TRBV4-1 combines with J gene TRBJ2-5; TRBD2 might be the D (5 bases). Trimming removed 0 bases from V and 1 base from J, with 15 bases in between. The CDR3 is made up of 17 amino acids. From germline, CDR1 is MGHRA and CDR2 YSYEKL. The DNA for the CDR3 is TGCGCCAGCAGCCAAGATAGCAGCGGAGGAATCCAAGAGACCCAGTACTTC. Encoded protein: CASSQDSSGGIQETQYF.

This clonotype was seen many times. The rearrangement links TRBV6-2 or TRBV6-3 to TRBJ1-1, with D perhaps TRBD1 (5 bases). The CDR3 is 15 amino acids. V lost 5 bases to trimming and J lost 2 bases, with 15 bases between them. Per germline, CDR1 MNHEY and CDR2 SVGEGT. CDR3 nucleotide sequence: TGTGCCAGCAGTAACCAGGGAGGCATTAACACTGAAGCTTTCTTT. The encoded protein is CASSNQGGINTEAFF.

CDR3 residues: CANSRAPNDWVSYEQYF. The CDR3 DNA follows: TGTGCCAACAGCCGAGCCCCAAACGACTGGGTGTCCTACGAGCAGTACTTC. The rearrangement uses TRBV28 and TRBJ2-7; D call uncertain. The CDR3 runs 17 residues. Germline CDR1 MDHEN, CDR2 SYDVKM. V lost 10 bases, J lost 1 base, and 26 bases lay in between. The full variable domain, completed using reference TRBV28 and TRBJ2-7, is DVKVTQSSRYLVKRTGEKVFLECVQDMDHENMFWYRQDPGLGLRLIYFSYDVKMKEKGDIPEGYSVSREKKERFSLILESASTNQTSMYLCANSRAPNDWVSYEQYFGPGTRLTVT.

The rearrangement uses TRBV19 and TRBJ1-4; no reliable D call. Germline-derived CDR1 and CDR2 are LNHDA and SQIVND (reference sequence). V lost 5 bases and J 8 bases, leaving 12 bases between the germline ends. The CDR3 is 13 amino acids. The CDR3 loop reads CASSLVGPEKLFF. The CDR3 DNA reads TGTGCCAGTAGTTTGGTTGGACCGGAAAAACTGTTTTTT.

This clonotype was observed a few times. This chain uses TRBV4-1 with TRBJ1-4, with unresolved D. V was pared by 4 bases and J by 11 bases, with 14 bases between. CDR1 is MGHRA, CDR2 YSYEKL, per germline. The CDR3 spans 13 residues. CDR3 nucleotide sequence: TGCGCCAGCAGCCCACGATTCATTGGGAAACTGTTTTTT. It yields the protein CASSPRFIGKLFF.

The J gene is TRBJ1-2, the V gene TRBV27; 8 bases are shared with TRBD1. The CDR3 has 15 amino acids. The V gene end was trimmed by 5 bases and the J gene end by 7 bases; junction bases not matched to a gene: 12. Germline assignment: CDR1 MNHEY and CDR2 SMNVEV (reference sequence). The CDR3 spells CASSIRPHRGSGYTF. The DNA for the CDR3 is TGTGCCAGCAGTATCCGCCCCCACAGGGGGTCTGGCTACACCTTC.

The chain has TRBV6-1 and TRBJ2-6; D may be TRBD2 (5 bases). The CDR3 consists of 15 residues. CDR1 and CDR2 from the germline V gene are MNHNS and SASEGT. V gave up 10 bases and J gave up 0 bases, with 13 bases separating them. The CDR3 DNA reads as TGTGCCACCGGACTGAGTGACTCTGGGGCCAACGTCCTGACTTTC. It is translated as CATGLSDSGANVLTF.

A few counts support this clonotype. The chain recombines TRBV5-1 with TRBJ1-1; no clear D. V shed 7 bases and J shed 0 bases, with 7 bases lying between them. CDR3 length: 12 residues. CDR1 is SGHRS, CDR2 YFSETQ, per germline. The CDR3 region is CASPGLNTEAFF. The CDR3 DNA follows: TGCGCCAGCCCGGGATTGAACACTGAAGCTTTCTTT.

The V and J genes are TRBV7-8 and TRBJ1-5; no clear D gene. The V gene lost 5 bases and the J gene lost 5 bases, with 10 bases spanning the gap. This CDR3 region has 13 residues. Germline values: CDR1 SGHVS, CDR2 FQNEAQ. In nucleotides, the CDR3 is TGTGCCAGCAGCCCAGAAACCGATCAGCCCCAGCATTTT. Translated, it gives CASSPETDQPQHF.

The CDR3 DNA reads TGTGCCAGCACCCCCCCGGACAGCCTCTACAATGAGCAGTTCTTC. Amino acids: CASTPPDSLYNEQFF. V usage is TRBV2 and J usage is TRBJ2-1; a possible D gene is TRBD1 (6 bases). V lost 7 bases and J 3 bases, leaving 16 bases between the germline ends. This CDR3 has 15 residues. The germline gives CDR1 SNHLY, CDR2 FYNNEI.

This clonotype was observed at least ten times. V gene TRBV15 combines with J gene TRBJ1-1; D unclear. The germline CDR1 and CDR2 sequences are LNHNV and YYDKDF (reference sequence). This CDR3 comprises 13 residues. Trimming shortened V by 3 bases and J by 1 base, and 6 bases separated the two germline ends. The CDR3 reads CATSRPENTEAFF. The CDR3 DNA is TGTGCCACCAGCAGGCCGGAGAACACTGAAGCTTTCTTT.

This clonotype was recorded many times. The genes are TRBV7-9 and TRBJ2-3; TRBD1 matches at 7 bases. The V and J ends lost 6 bases and 3 bases, in that order; junction bases with no gene match: 15. Per the germline V gene, CDR1 is SEHNR and CDR2 is FQNEAQ (reference sequence). This CDR3 is 17 amino acids long. In DNA, the CDR3 is TGTGCCAGCAGTCGAATCTTGACAGGGATCGGGACAGATACGCAGTATTTT. It yields the protein CASSRILTGIGTDTQYF.

Many counts were recorded for this clonotype. The chain recombines TRBV28 with TRBJ1-1; 10 bases fit TRBD1. This CDR3 has 14 amino acids. The germline CDR1 and CDR2 sequences are MDHEN and SYDVKM. V lost 6 bases to trimming and J lost 4 bases; unmatched junction nucleotides: 5. The CDR3 loop reads CASRVGTGVTEAFF. In nucleotides, the CDR3 is TGTGCCAGCAGGGTAGGGACAGGGGTCACTGAAGCTTTCTTT. The full variable domain, rest sourced from reference TRBV28 and TRBJ1-1, is DVKVTQSSRYLVKRTGEKVFLECVQDMDHENMFWYRQDPGLGLRLIYFSYDVKMKEKGDIPEGYSVSREKKERFSLILESASTNQTSMYLCASRVGTGVTEAFFGQGTRLTVV.